The clone carrying this T cell receptor (beta chain) has just one count. Method: immunoSEQ multiplex PCR; TCRdb's copy keeps in-frame clones and lacks some. The data contain 40,000 to 60,000 clones, around 81% of them singletons. This entry comes from a study of pediatric ulcerative colitis. In germline, CDR1 is SGHAT, CDR2 FQNNGV. The CDR3 sequence is 16 residues long. The junction had 7 bases not matched to a gene; V was cut back by 3 bases and J by 3 bases. The rectum was sampled with one to two pinch biopsies at colonoscopy. The clonotype originates from a girl aged 5 to 17 with moderate ulcerative colitis. The chain carries TRBV11-2 and TRBJ2-2; 7 bases line up with TRBD2. Sequencing input: gut tissue. DNA of the CDR3: TGTGCCAGCAGCTTGCAAGCGGGACCAGACACCGGGGAGCTGTTTTTT. Residues: CASSLQAGPDTGELFF.